The 13 T cell receptor beta chains in this list originate from one sample, sequenced in a study of blood T cells in healthy people across ages. Sample-barcoded 5' priming and a J-beta primer mix drove a second PCR of roughly 6 to 12 cycles. TCRdb re-derived calls from the 5' RACE reads in MiXCR, one entry per CDR3 protein. The sample records just under 900,000 distinct CDR3 sequences, around 28% being singletons. What was sequenced was blood. The receptors stem from a woman aged 80 or older in good health.

This CDR3 reads CASSPPTRTGGRETQYF. CDR3 coding DNA: TGTGCCAGCTCACCACCTACCAGGACAGGCGGCAGAGAGACCCAGTACTTC. This chain connects TRBV18 to TRBJ2-5; 7 positions agree with TRBD1. Trimming cost V 0 bases and J 4 bases; bases outside gene matches: 11. The CDR3 totals 17 residues. Germline assignment: CDR1 KGHSH and CDR2 LQKENI.

This clonotype was seen a few times. The gene calls are TRBV5-6 and TRBJ1-6, with D tentatively TRBD1 (6 bases). CDR3 size: 16 residues. CDR1 and CDR2 (germline): SGHDT, YYEEEE. V lost 0 bases to trimming and J lost 6 bases, with 13 bases between them. The CDR3: CASSLATNRVNSPLHF. The DNA of the CDR3 is TGTGCCAGCAGCTTGGCCACTAACAGGGTTAATTCACCCCTCCACTTT.

This clonotype was seen just once. This sequence may be a read error, since a much larger clone differs from it by one base. The J gene is TRBJ1-6, the V gene TRBV6-5; a possible D gene is TRBD1 (5 bases). CDR3 length: 15 residues. Looked up from germline, CDR1 is MNHEY and CDR2 is SVGAGI. CDR3 residues: CASSYTGTHNSPLQF. Written as DNA, the CDR3 is TGTGCCAGCAGTTACACGGGGACCCATAATTCACCCCTCCAGTTT.

This clonotype was counted only a few times. The CDR3 bases are TGTGCCAGCAGTTGGGTAAGCTCCTACAATGAGCAGTTCTTC. This encodes CASSWVSSYNEQFF. The V and J genes are TRBV27 and TRBJ2-1; D unclear. CDR1 MNHEY and CDR2 SMNVEV come from the germline V gene (reference sequence). This CDR3 spans 14 amino acids. Trimming left V 4 bases short and J 0 bases short, with 7 bases between.

The sample holds one count of this clonotype. A read error may explain this, as a much larger clone is one base away. CDR3 amino acids: CASRRIWDRGYNEQYF. The CDR3 DNA sequence: TGTGCCAGCAGACGTATTTGGGACAGGGGCTACAATGAGCAGTACTTC. This chain uses TRBV6-2 or TRBV6-3 with TRBJ2-7, with 10 bases matching TRBD1. Per germline, CDR1 MNHEY and CDR2 SVGEGT. V gave up 6 bases and J gave up 7 bases; unmatched junction bases: 15. This CDR3 region has 16 residues.

This clonotype was counted at least ten times. One end of the junction fails to match germline, which may point to a read error. The chain employs TRBV18 and TRBJ2-3; D unclear. CDR3 length: 14 amino acids. The germline gives CDR1 KGHSH, CDR2 LQKENI. This CDR3 reads CASSLAPSTDTQYF. CDR3 coding DNA: TGCGCCAGCAGCTTGGCCCCTAGCACAGATACGCAGTATTTT.

This clonotype was counted ten times or more. The chain uses TRBV7-2 and TRBJ2-1; no clear D gene. The length of the CDR3 is 14 residues. Deletions cut 4 bases from V and 2 bases from J, with 9 bases between. Germline CDR1 reads SGHTA; CDR2 reads FQGNSA. The CDR3 region is CASSYTDPYNEQFF. DNA for the CDR3: TGTGCCAGCAGCTATACCGACCCCTACAATGAGCAGTTCTTC.

This clonotype appeared a few times. This chain links TRBV13 with TRBJ1-1; tentative D call: TRBD1 (5 bases). CDR3 length: 14 residues. Germline V gives CDR1 PRHDT, CDR2 FYEKMQ (reference sequence). Trimming left V 5 bases short and J 5 bases short, with 15 bases between. The CDR3 DNA sequence: TGTGCCAGCAGCGAGAGTCGGGGGGGAACTGAAGCTTTCTTT. Protein sequence: CASSESRGGTEAFF.

The chain combines TRBV15 with TRBJ1-3; D not certain. Between the trimmed V and J ends, which lost 4 bases and 0 bases, there was a span of 13 bases. The CDR3 extends over 16 amino acids. Germline CDR1 LNHNV, CDR2 YYDKDF (reference sequence). DNA of the CDR3: TGTGCCACCAGCAAGAGTTACAGAGTCTCTGGAAACACCATATATTTT. It encodes CATSKSYRVSGNTIYF.

The sample holds many counts of this clonotype. The rearrangement joins TRBV19 to TRBJ2-6; TRBD1 matches at 8 bases. The CDR3 is 18 residues long. Losses at the gene ends were 6 bases for V and 2 bases for J; bases not matched to a gene: 12. Germline assignment: CDR1 LNHDA and CDR2 SQIVND (reference sequence). In nucleotides, the CDR3 is TGTGCCAGTAGAGGGACAGGTCCCTTTTGGCCTGGGGCCAACGTCCTGACTTTC. As protein: CASRGTGPFWPGANVLTF.

This clonotype has a handful of counts. The V and J genes are TRBV7-9 and TRBJ1-4; TRBD1 might be the D (6 bases). CDR1 SEHNR and CDR2 FQNEAQ come from the germline V gene (reference sequence). Trimming removed 5 bases at V and 7 bases at J, with 14 bases between. The CDR3 extends over 14 amino acids. The CDR3: CASSPGHFAEKLFF. In nucleotides, the CDR3 is TGTGCCAGCAGCCCGGGACATTTCGCTGAAAAACTGTTTTTT.

At least ten counts were recorded for this clonotype. This rearrangement joins TRBV7-9 to TRBJ2-1, with D perhaps matching TRBD2 (6 bases). V was cut by 0 bases and J by 8 bases, with 17 bases left in between. Germline V lookup: CDR1 SEHNR, CDR2 FQNEAQ (reference sequence). The CDR3 has 16 amino acids. The chain's CDR3 is CASSLAPAGTSDEQFF. The CDR3, as DNA: TGTGCCAGCAGCTTAGCGCCCGCGGGGACCTCGGATGAGCAGTTCTTC.

V usage is TRBV6-2 or TRBV6-3 and J usage is TRBJ1-1, with D maybe TRBD1 (5 bases). The germline V gene encodes CDR1 MNHEY and CDR2 SVGEGT. This CDR3 is 13 amino acids long. With 0 bases removed from V and 10 bases from J, the gap between germline ends came to 12 bases. The CDR3 region has the DNA TGTGCCAGCAGTTACTCGGGCAGGGTCAGAGCTTTCTTT. This encodes CASSYSGRVRAFF.